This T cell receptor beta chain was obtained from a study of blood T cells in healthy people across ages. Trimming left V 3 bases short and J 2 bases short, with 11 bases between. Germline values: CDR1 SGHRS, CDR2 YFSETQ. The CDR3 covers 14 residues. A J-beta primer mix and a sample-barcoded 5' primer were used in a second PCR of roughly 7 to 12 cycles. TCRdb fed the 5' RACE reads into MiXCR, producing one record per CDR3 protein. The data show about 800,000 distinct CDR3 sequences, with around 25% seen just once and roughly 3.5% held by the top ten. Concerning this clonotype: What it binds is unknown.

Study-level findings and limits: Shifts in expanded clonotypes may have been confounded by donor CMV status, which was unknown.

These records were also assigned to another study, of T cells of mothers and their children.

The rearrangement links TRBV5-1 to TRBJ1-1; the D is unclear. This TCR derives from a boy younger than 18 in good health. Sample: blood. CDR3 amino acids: CASSSAAANTEAFF. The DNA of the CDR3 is TGCGCCAGCAGCTCCGCGGCAGCAAACACTGAAGCTTTCTTT.